Reported below is one T cell receptor beta chain. Its antigen is not yet known. No clone much larger than this one lies a single base away; base qualities are absent. The CDR3 regions of human TCRbeta chains were analyzed by immunosequencing. Regarding the original processing steps: Repertoire TCRs were matched against a reference library of SARS-CoV-2-specific TCRs generated with the MIRA antigen-specificity platform. Breadth was defined as the fraction of unique TCRs that were SARS-CoV-2-associated, and depth was defined as the fraction of total T cells that were SARS-CoV-2-associated. Using the MIRA data, every spike-specific TCR was mapped to the spike region that the TCR reacted to and assigned to either a CD4 or a CD8 class. Log10-transformed breadth and depth values were compared by one-way ANOVA with Sidak's multiple comparisons tests. Drawn from immuneACCESS, this table holds only the in-frame rearrangements with V and J called that TCRdb kept. Clones are partly lost; checked studies trace under half to an unresolved V gene and leave the rest unexplained. Clonal size and the V and J genes are those of that table, whereas D and trimming came from the DNA. The sample table shows approximately 150,000 clones, and around nine tenths are seen once. The ten most abundant clones make up 3% to 3.5% of the sample.

The sample belongs to a study of T cell responses to AZD1222 COVID-19 vaccine (dated by TCRdb to 2020 to 2023). Regarding the complete study: A total of 233 trial participants underwent TCR sequencing, of whom nearly 210 received two doses of AZD1222 and about 25 received two doses of the MenACWY control vaccine. Trial participants were enrolled by age into subgroups of 18-55, 56-69 and 70-plus years, and around 140, 26 and 57 TCR-sequenced participants, respectively, were included in these subgroups.

The CDR3 runs 15 residues from the cysteine to the phenylalanine. This entry keeps only the CDR3 DNA: 45 bases, framed from base 1. A distance of 13 bases separates the germline ends of V and J, which lose 1 base and 4 bases respectively. According to the germline V gene, CDR1 reads SGHTA and CDR2 reads FQGNSA. Study-wide conclusions, independent of this receptor: The 56-69-year group was small, and its depth increase did not reach significance, likely because of low power. Most participants were white British and females outnumbered males, and the authors suggested that clonal diversity may have been underestimated. Only six AZD1222 recipients were SARS-CoV-2 seropositive at baseline, limiting conclusions about previously exposed vaccinees. Nearly half of unique spike-specific TCRs reportedly recognized epitopes outside regions mutated in the B.1.351 and B.1.1.7 variants. Because no samples from the day 14 peak response were available, repertoires could be characterized only after the peak T cell response. The vaccine-associated CD4 TCRs covered the entire spike protein, and the dominant responses fell in regions 160-218 and 743-854. After two AZD1222 doses, spike-specific TCR breadth and depth were significantly higher than at day 0 and than in MenACWY recipients.

In the paper's terms, the time point label means: about 28 days (+/-7) after the second vaccine dose. Because spike-specific TCR depth and breadth did not differ between the two schedules, AZD1222 recipients who got a second dose at roughly 4 weeks were pooled with those who got a second dose at roughly 12 weeks. Vaccinee samples were obtained from the UK trials COV001 and COV002, which included a single-blind randomized controlled phase 2/3 trial of AZD1222 (ChAdOx1 nCoV-19) in healthy adults. Trial participant PBMC samples were collected at day 0 and day 28 after the second dose for TCRbeta chain sequencing.

This TCR came from an adult who received the AZD1222 COVID-19 vaccine. The sequence links TRBV7-2 to TRBJ1-1; the D gene lacks a confident call. The sequences come from peripheral blood, collected 28 days after the second AZD1222 dose. The sequenced DNA is TGTGCCAGCAGCTTAGTCTCCTACGGAGGCACTGAAGCTTTCTTT. It translates to CASSLVSYGGTEAFF.